The sequence of this T cell receptor beta chain was determined in a study of blood T cells in healthy people across ages. There are 15 residues in the CDR3. Germline-derived CDR1 and CDR2 are MGHRA and YSYEKL. V lost 4 bases and J lost 4, with 16 bases in between. Together with a sample-barcoded 5' primer, a J-beta primer mix was included in a second PCR lasting about 7 to 11 cycles. Every cDNA molecule bore a tag from a template-switch adaptor containing 12 random nucleotides. From each sample, at least 2.5 million paired-end reads containing CDR3 were obtained. MiXCR, run by TCRdb on the 5' RACE reads, gives a single entry per CDR3 protein. The profile shows some 1.7 million distinct CDR3 sequences, 28% of them singletons. Those donating, healthy Caucasian individuals from Russia, were aged roughly 6 to 90. Roughly 10 milliliters of peripheral blood were drawn from each donor. There are many counts of this clonotype.

The chain links TRBV4-1 to TRBJ2-5, with TRBD2 as a possible D gene (5 bases). Source material: blood. This receptor was obtained from a woman younger than 45 in good health. This CDR3 reads CASSPAGSGGETQYF. For the CDR3, the DNA is TGCGCCAGCAGCCCTGCCGGGTCAGGAGGAGAGACCCAGTACTTC.